Below are 14 T cell receptor beta chains sequenced from a single sample in a study of shared clonotypes between healthy human individuals. Only in-frame clones appear in the TCRdb table, and some are missing; sequencing was by immunoSEQ multiplex PCR. The profile covers some 1 million clones, with about 75% appearing a single time and about 1.5% taken by the ten largest. The specimen was memory CD4+ T cells sorted from blood. Subset meaning: CD45RA-negative fraction. All receptors derive from a man in his late teens or twenties in good health.

The genes are TRBV6-5 and TRBJ2-1; 10 bases align to TRBD2. The germline V gene encodes CDR1 MNHEY and CDR2 SVGAGI. The CDR3 runs to 14 residues. The junction had 8 bases not matched to a gene; V was cut back by 7 bases and J by 8 bases. The CDR3 reads CASIKASGSYEQFF. The DNA for the CDR3 is TGTGCCAGCATAAAGGCTAGCGGGAGTTATGAGCAGTTCTTC.

This chain connects TRBV9 to TRBJ2-1, with D unclear. The ends were cut back, 3 bases at V and 5 bases at J, with 12 bases in the middle. Germline CDR1 SGDLS, CDR2 YYNGEE. This CDR3 has 14 residues. The CDR3 nucleotides are TGTGCCAGCAGCGAACTGAACAGAGACAATGAGCAGTTCTTC. Translation gives CASSELNRDNEQFF. Variable domain in full (rest from reference TRBV9 and TRBJ2-1): DSGVTQTPKHLITATGQRVTLRCSPRSGDLSVYWYQQSLDQGLQFLIQYYNGEERAKGNILERFSAQQFPDLHSELNLSSLELGDSALYFCASSELNRDNEQFFGPGTRLTVL.

This sequence joins TRBV28 and TRBJ1-5; 12 bases are a match to TRBD1. Trimming cost V 2 bases and J 1 base; bases outside gene matches: 6. CDR3 length: 18 residues. CDR1 is MDHEN and CDR2 is SYDVKM in the germline V gene. In nucleotides, the CDR3 is TGTGCCAGCAGTTTAGAGGGACAGGGGGCGATGAGCAATCAGCCCCAGCATTTT. As protein: CASSLEGQGAMSNQPQHF.

This clone has just a few counts. The chain carries TRBV7-2 and TRBJ2-1, with 10 bases fitting TRBD2. The CDR3 contains 15 residues. V shed 5 bases and J 7 bases; nucleotides not matched to a gene: 8. CDR1 is SGHTA and CDR2 is FQGNSA in the germline V gene. CDR3 sequence (DNA): TGTGCCAGCAGCCGTCTAGCGGGAGTACGTAATGAGCAGTTCTTC. This translates into CASSRLAGVRNEQFF.

CDR3 amino acids: CASSAGQGPGYEKLFF. CDR3 DNA sequence: TGTGCCAGCAGCGCAGGACAGGGGCCCGGGTATGAAAAACTGTTTTTT. J is TRBJ1-4 and V is TRBV9, with 9 bases that match TRBD1. The trim removed 3 bases at V and 6 bases at J, leaving 9 bases unmatched. Per the germline V gene, CDR1 is SGDLS and CDR2 is YYNGEE. The CDR3 sequence is 16 residues long.

This clone was detected only a few times. V and J are TRBV30 and TRBJ2-2; 9 bases align to TRBD1. CDR1 is GTSNPN, CDR2 SVGIG, per germline (reference sequence). The CDR3 covers 15 residues. The trim removed 5 bases at V and 5 bases at J, leaving 9 bases unmatched. The CDR3 nucleotides read TGTGCCTGGGGCGGACAGGGGAGTAAAACCGGGGAGCTGTTTTTT. It specifies CAWGGQGSKTGELFF.

J is TRBJ2-7 and V is TRBV6-1; a weak D match, TRBD1 (7 bases). This CDR3 region has 15 residues. CDR1 is MNHNS and CDR2 is SASEGT in the germline V gene. V lost 6 bases and J lost 5, with 20 bases in between. CDR3 sequence reads: CASRPRGVGEHEQYF. The CDR3 coding sequence is TGTGCCAGCAGGCCCAGGGGGGTTGGTGAACACGAGCAGTACTTC.

V and J are TRBV15 and TRBJ2-3, with 10 bases fitting TRBD2. The CDR3 totals 18 residues. The germline CDR1 and CDR2 sequences are LNHNV and YYDKDF (reference sequence). The trim removed 0 bases at V and 4 bases at J, leaving 10 bases unmatched. CDR3 amino acids: CATSRDRLAGVGADTQYF. The CDR3 nucleotides read TGTGCCACCAGCAGAGATCGCCTAGCGGGAGTGGGCGCAGATACGCAGTATTTT.

The chain has TRBV10-3 and TRBJ2-5; D may be TRBD1 or TRBD2 (5 bases each). The V gene's germline CDR1 is ENHRY and CDR2 SYGVKD. The CDR3 totals 12 residues. Trimming stripped 9 bases from V and 1 base from J, with 9 bases between. The CDR3 protein is CAIGGTQETQYF. The CDR3 DNA sequence: TGTGCCATAGGTGGGACCCAAGAGACCCAGTACTTC.

This clone was seen more than once but under ten times. The V and J genes are TRBV28 and TRBJ1-1; D gene unclear. Germline CDR1 and CDR2: MDHEN and SYDVKM. V shed 5 bases and J shed 0 bases, with 22 bases lying between them. The CDR3 length is 18 residues. CDR3 nucleotides: TGTGCCAGCAGTAGCGGTGGAGCCACTCTAGGTGTGAACACTGAAGCTTTCTTT. It encodes CASSSGGATLGVNTEAFF. The full variable domain, rest sourced from reference TRBV28 and TRBJ1-1, is DVKVTQSSRYLVKRTGEKVFLECVQDMDHENMFWYRQDPGLGLRLIYFSYDVKMKEKGDIPEGYSVSREKKERFSLILESASTNQTSMYLCASSSGGATLGVNTEAFFGQGTRLTVV.

The CDR3 DNA reads TGTGCCAGCAGTTCGGACTCAAGGTACGAGCAGTACTTC. As protein: CASSSDSRYEQYF. The chain combines TRBV28 with TRBJ2-7; D is possibly TRBD2 (5 bases). Germline V gene sequence: CDR1 MDHEN, CDR2 SYDVKM. CDR3 size: 13 residues. Deletions cut 4 bases from V and 4 bases from J, with 11 bases between.

This chain joins TRBV5-4 and TRBJ1-3; 10 nucleotides match TRBD1. Trimming removed 0 bases from V and 9 bases from J; junction bases left unmatched: 15. CDR1 is SGHNT, CDR2 YYREEE, per germline (reference sequence). The CDR3 consists of 18 residues. CDR3 in amino acids: CASSLGSPTGGIGSTIYF. In DNA, the CDR3 is TGTGCCAGCAGCTTGGGGTCCCCGACAGGGGGCATAGGGAGCACCATATATTTT.

The rearrangement links TRBV7-2 to TRBJ2-6; D is undetermined. V lost 2 bases, J lost 3 bases, and 5 bases lay in between. The CDR3 is made up of 14 amino acids. Germline CDR1 reads SGHTA; CDR2 reads FQGNSA. The CDR3, as DNA: TGTGCCAGCAGCTTAACCCTTGGGGCCAACGTCCTGACTTTC. Translating gives CASSLTLGANVLTF. Looking up the rest from reference TRBV7-2 and TRBJ2-6 gives the full variable domain: GAGVSQSPSNKVTEKGKDVELRCDPISGHTALYWYRQSLGQGLEFLIYFQGNSAPDKSGLPSDRFSAERTGGSVSTLTIQRTQQEDSAVYLCASSLTLGANVLTFGAGSRLTVL.

This clone was found a few times. This sequence joins TRBV6-1 and TRBJ2-3, with unresolved D. This CDR3 is built from 11 residues. In germline, CDR1 is MNHNS, CDR2 SASEGT. V dropped 6 bases and J dropped 5 bases, with 6 bases sitting between them. CDR3 coding DNA: TGTGCCAGCAGGGCCGTAGATACGCAGTATTTT. The encoded protein is CASRAVDTQYF.